Ten or more counts support the clone carrying this TCR beta chain. The antigen is not known. This specimen belongs to a study of response to subunit inactivated influenza vaccine. Trimming stripped 11 bases from V and 6 bases from J, with 16 bases between. There are 13 residues in the CDR3. Looked up from germline, CDR1 is SGHTA and CDR2 is FQGNSA. Study-level results: Few new T cells, the authors suggested, are recruited by each seasonal influenza vaccination.

TCRdb re-derived calls from the RT-PCR reads in MiXCR, one entry per CDR3 protein. The sample lists about 700,000 distinct CDR3 sequences; about 15% were seen once. The input for sequencing was PBMCs from blood, taken less than 15 days before vaccination. The sequence was collected from a man between 45 and 60 years old who received an inactivated influenza vaccine. This sequence joins TRBV7-2 and TRBJ2-2, with D hard to call. CDR3 nucleotide sequence: TGTGCCTCTAGACCCCCAGGACCCGGGGAGCTGTTTTTT. It is translated as CASRPPGPGELFF.